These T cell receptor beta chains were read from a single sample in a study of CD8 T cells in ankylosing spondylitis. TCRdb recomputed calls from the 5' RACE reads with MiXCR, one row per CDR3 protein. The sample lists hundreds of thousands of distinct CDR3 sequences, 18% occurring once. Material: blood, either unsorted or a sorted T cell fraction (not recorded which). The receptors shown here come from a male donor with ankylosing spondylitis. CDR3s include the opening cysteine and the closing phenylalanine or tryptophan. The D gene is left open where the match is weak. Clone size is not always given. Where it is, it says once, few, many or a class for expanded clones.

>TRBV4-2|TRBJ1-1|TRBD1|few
TGTGCCAGCAGCCCCCGGACAGGGGGCGTTTGGAACACTGAAGCTTTCTTT
CASSPRTGGVWNTEAFF
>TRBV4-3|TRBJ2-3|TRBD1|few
TGCGCCAGCAGCCAGAACAGGGGGCTGGGTACAGATACGCAGTATTTT
CASSQNRGLGTDTQYF
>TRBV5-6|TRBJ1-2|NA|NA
TGTGCCAGCAGCTTGGGGGAGTACTATGGCTACACCTTC
CASSLGEYYGYTF
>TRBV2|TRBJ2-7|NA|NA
TGTGCCAGCAGTGGAGGAGGACCTACCTACGAGCAGTACTTC
CASSGGGPTYEQYF
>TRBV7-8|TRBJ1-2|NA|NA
TGTGCCAGCAGCTTAGTCGGGGGAAAGAATGGCTACACCTTC
CASSLVGGKNGYTF
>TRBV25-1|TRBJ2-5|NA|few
TGTGCCAGCAGTGAAGTTGGAGAGACCCAGTACTTC
CASSEVGETQYF
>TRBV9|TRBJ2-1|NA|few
TGTGCCAGCAGAAAGGAGGGGTCCTACAATGAGCAGTTCTTC
CASRKEGSYNEQFF
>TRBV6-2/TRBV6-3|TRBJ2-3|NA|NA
TGTGCCAGCAGTTACATCAGGGTAGATACGCAGTATTTT
CASSYIRVDTQYF
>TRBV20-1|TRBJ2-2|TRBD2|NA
TGCAGTGCTAGCCTAGTTACTAGCGATGGGGCGACCGGGGAGCTGTTTTTT
CSASLVTSDGATGELFF
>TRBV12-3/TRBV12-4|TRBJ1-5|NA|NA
TGTGCCAGCAGTGGACATTTTAGCGGGGGTGGCCCATTCGTGGCGGCCCAGCATTTT
CASSGHFSGGGPFVAAQHF
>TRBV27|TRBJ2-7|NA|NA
TGTGCCAGCAGCCCCGGGACTGCAACCTACGAGCAGTACTTC
CASSPGTATYEQYF
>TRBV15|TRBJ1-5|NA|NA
TGTGCCACCAGCAGGACAGATAGCAATCAGCCCCAGCATTTT
CATSRTDSNQPQHF
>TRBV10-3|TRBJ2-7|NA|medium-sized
TGTGCCATCAGTGAAGGTAGCTATCTAAACTACGAGCAGTACTTC
CAISEGSYLNYEQYF
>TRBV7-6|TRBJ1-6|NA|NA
TGTGCCAGCAGCTCAGGGTCCTCACCCCTCCACTTT
CASSSGSSPLHF
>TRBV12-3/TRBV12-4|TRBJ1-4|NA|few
TGTGCCAGCACACCGGGGCTACATGAAAAACTGTTTTTT
CASTPGLHEKLFF
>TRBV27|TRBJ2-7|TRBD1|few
TGTGCCAGCAGTGGCCCGGGACAGGGCCACGAGCAGTACTTC
CASSGPGQGHEQYF
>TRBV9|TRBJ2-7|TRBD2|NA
TGTGCCAGCAGCGTCGGGGGGTCAGGACTTTACGAGCAGTACTTC
CASSVGGSGLYEQYF
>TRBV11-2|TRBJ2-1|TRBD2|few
TGTGCCAGCAGCTTAGATGTCCCGCTAGCGGAGAGATACAATGAGCAGTTCTTC
CASSLDVPLAERYNEQFF
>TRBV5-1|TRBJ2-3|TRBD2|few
TGCGCCAGCAGCTTGGAGACTAGCGGGGGTCTAGATACGCAGTATTTT
CASSLETSGGLDTQYF
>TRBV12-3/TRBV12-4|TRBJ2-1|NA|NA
TGTGCCAGCAGTTTGGCCCCCGGAGGGCAGCAGTTCTTC
CASSLAPGGQQFF
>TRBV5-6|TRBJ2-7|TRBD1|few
TGTGCCAGCAGTCTGACAGGGGGATTGGGCGAGCAGTACTTC
CASSLTGGLGEQYF
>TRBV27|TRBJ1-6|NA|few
TGTGCCAGCAGTTTATCGATCAGTTACAATTCACCCCTCCACTTT
CASSLSISYNSPLHF
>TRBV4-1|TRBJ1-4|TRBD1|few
TGCGCCAGCAGCCAAAGGACAGGGGGGGAAAAACTGTTTTTT
CASSQRTGGEKLFF
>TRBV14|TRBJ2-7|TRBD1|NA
TGTGCCAGCAGCCAACTACCGGGACAGGGTGCCAACGAGCAGTACTTC
CASSQLPGQGANEQYF
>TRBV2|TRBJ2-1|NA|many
TGTGCCAGCAGTGAATCCTACAATGAGCAGTTCTTC
CASSESYNEQFF
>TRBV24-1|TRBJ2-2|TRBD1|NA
TGTGCCACCAGTGCGACAGGGGGGACCGGGGAGCTGTTTTTT
CATSATGGTGELFF
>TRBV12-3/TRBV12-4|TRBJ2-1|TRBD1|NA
TGTGCCAGCAGCACAACCGGGACAGGGAACGGCTACAATGAGCAGTTCTTC
CASSTTGTGNGYNEQFF
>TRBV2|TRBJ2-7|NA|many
TGTGCCAGCAGTGACAGCAAGACCTACGAGCAGTACTTC
CASSDSKTYEQYF
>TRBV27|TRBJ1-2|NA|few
TGTGCCAGCACCCTCGCGTGGGGATCAAACTATGGCTACACCTTC
CASTLAWGSNYGYTF
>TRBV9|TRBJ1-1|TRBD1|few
TGTGCCAGCAACCGTACCCCGTCAGGGGGAGTAACTGAAGCTTTCTTT
CASNRTPSGGVTEAFF
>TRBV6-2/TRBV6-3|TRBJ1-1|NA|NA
TGTGCCAGCAGTAAACGGTTCAACACTGAAGCTTTCTTT
CASSKRFNTEAFF
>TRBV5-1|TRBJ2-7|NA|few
TGCGCCAGCAGCCAAAGCACGACAGTCTGGTCCTACGAGCAGTACTTC
CASSQSTTVWSYEQYF
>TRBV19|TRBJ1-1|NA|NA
TGTGCCAGTAACCACAGCTGTGGGGTCACTGAAGCTTTCTTT
CASNHSCGVTEAFF